The 26 T cell receptor beta chains listed next were all sequenced from one sample in a study of T-cell reconstitution after alpha-beta-depleted transplantation in children. This sample's TCRbeta library carried unique molecular identifier barcodes. In TCRdb, the PCR reads were re-called with MiXCR into one record per CDR3 protein. Of some 300,000 distinct CDR3 sequences in the sample, about a tenth were seen once. The sequenced sample was PBMCs from the stem cell graft donor, obtained from the stem cell graft. The receptors were sampled from a human donor who donated a stem cell graft to a child with acute lymphoblastic leukemia.

Comments on this clonotype: Relative to the germline gene, one junction end is altered; a read error may explain this. This sequence joins TRBV20-1 and TRBJ2-5; 10 bases are shared with TRBD2. The CDR3 sequence is 16 residues long. The V gene's germline CDR1 is DFQATT and CDR2 SNEGSKA (reference sequence). The CDR3 DNA reads TGCAGTGCTTCCCACGCAGCGGGAGGGCGCCAAGAGACCCATTACTTC. This gives the protein CSASHAAGGRQETHYF.

This clonotype occurred a few times. V usage is TRBV5-5 and J usage is TRBJ2-3; TRBD2 matches 9 bases. In germline, CDR1 is SGHKS, CDR2 YYEKEE (reference sequence). V was pared by 2 bases and J by 7 bases, with 11 bases of the junction left unmatched. The CDR3 contains 16 residues. The CDR3 protein is CASSFGSGSSLNTQYF. DNA for the CDR3: TGTGCCAGCAGCTTCGGTAGCGGGAGTTCTCTGAATACGCAGTATTTT. Complete variable domain (other parts from reference TRBV5-5 and TRBJ2-3): DAGVTQSPTHLIKTRGQQVTLRCSPISGHKSVSWYQQVLGQGPQFIFQYYEKEERGRGNFPDRFSARQFPNYSSELNVNALLLGDSALYLCASSFGSGSSLNTQYFGPGTRLTVL.

In its sample, this clonotype was seen many times. The chain joins TRBV6-1 to TRBJ2-3, with D possibly being TRBD1 (6 bases). CDR3 length: 15 amino acids. V was cut by 5 bases and J by 2 bases, with 14 bases left in between. The germline V gene encodes CDR1 MNHNS and CDR2 SASEGT. This chain's CDR3 is CASSRGTGSTDTQYF. The CDR3 DNA follows: TGTGCCAGCAGTCGAGGAACAGGGTCCACAGATACGCAGTATTTT.

This chain's CDR3 is CASSYAGTAAYGYTF. The CDR3 DNA follows: TGTGCCAGCAGTTACGCCGGGACAGCTGCGTATGGCTACACCTTC. This chain joins TRBV6-5 and TRBJ1-2, with 7 bases fitting TRBD1. The germline CDR1 and CDR2 sequences are MNHEY and SVGAGI. Trimming took 2 bases from V and 5 from J; bases not matched to a gene: 8. The CDR3 loop spans 15 amino acids.

The rearrangement uses TRBV12-3 or TRBV12-4 and TRBJ2-1; 10 bases align to TRBD2. CDR3 length: 16 amino acids. V trimming: 6 bases; J trimming: 4 bases; junction bases outside the gene matches: 9. CDR3: CASSHVSGRVYNEQFF. The CDR3 DNA reads as TGTGCCAGCAGCCACGTCAGCGGGAGGGTATACAATGAGCAGTTCTTC.

This sequence joins TRBV19 and TRBJ2-1; possibly TRBD2 for D (6 bases). The CDR3 has 15 residues. V was pared by 8 bases and J by 0 bases, with 14 bases between. The germline V gene has CDR1 LNHDA and CDR2 SQIVND (reference sequence). The CDR3 DNA is TGTGCCAGTGATGAGGGAGGTAGCTCCTACAATGAGCAGTTCTTC. Translation: CASDEGGSSYNEQFF.

There are many counts of this clonotype. The chain joins TRBV20-1 to TRBJ2-7; TRBD1 might be the D (6 bases). V was clipped by 6 bases and J by 0 bases, with 12 bases between them. CDR3 length: 13 amino acids. Germline V lookup: CDR1 DFQATT, CDR2 SNEGSKA (reference sequence). The DNA for the CDR3 is TGCAGTGCGGACGACAGGAGCTCCTACGAGCAGTACTTC. Protein: CSADDRSSYEQYF.

The gene calls are TRBV4-1 and TRBJ2-1; 8 nucleotides line up with TRBD2. The V segment lost 6 bases and the J segment 9 bases; nucleotides outside the gene matches: 7. The germline CDR1 and CDR2 sequences are MGHRA and YSYEKL. The CDR3 covers 13 residues. CDR3 coding DNA: TGCGCCAGCAGTCGAGGACTAGCCATTGAGCAGTTCTTC. Translated: CASSRGLAIEQFF.

The gene calls are TRBV3-1 and TRBJ2-5; TRBD2 aligns across 12 bases. J lost 5 bases, V lost 0 bases, and 16 bases had no gene match. This CDR3 spans 20 amino acids. Germline V gene sequence: CDR1 LGHDT, CDR2 YNNKEL (reference sequence). CDR3 nucleotide sequence: TGTGCCAGCAGCCAAGATGGGCCTAGCGGGAGGGCCCGTACCGGTGAGACCCAGTACTTC. This sequence encodes CASSQDGPSGRARTGETQYF.

The CDR3 DNA reads as TGCAGTGCTAGAGATCATCGGGGAACCTACGAGCAGTACTTC. This sequence encodes CSARDHRGTYEQYF. The rearrangement uses TRBV20-1 and TRBJ2-7; D is perhaps TRBD2 (5 bases). Germline V gene lookup returns CDR1 DFQATT and CDR2 SNEGSKA (reference sequence). The V end was cut by 0 bases, the J end by 2 bases, with 11 bases between. This CDR3 comprises 14 residues.

This clonotype has at least ten counts. The chain carries TRBV6-5 and TRBJ1-5, with D possibly matching TRBD1 (5 bases). Trimming shortened V by 7 bases and J by 4 bases, and 11 bases separated the two germline ends. This CDR3 region has 13 residues. CDR1 and CDR2 (germline): MNHEY, SVGAGI. CDR3 bases: TGTGCCAGCAAGGACAACCCGAATCAGCCCCAGCATTTT. The encoded protein is CASKDNPNQPQHF.

This clonotype showed up just a few times. The J gene is TRBJ1-1, the V gene TRBV5-1; tentatively, D is TRBD1 (6 bases). Trimming took off 4 bases at V and 3 bases at J, with 16 bases between the two ends. This CDR3 has 15 residues. The germline CDR1 and CDR2 sequences are SGHRS and YFSETQ. The CDR3 coding sequence is TGCGCCAGCAGCCCCTCGGGGGCGCATGACACTGAAGCTTTCTTT. It specifies CASSPSGAHDTEAFF.

A few counts support this clonotype. The chain uses TRBV9 and TRBJ2-6, with TRBD2 matching over 7 bases. After removal of 4 bases from V and 2 bases from J, the junction contained 6 bases not matched to a gene. Germline-derived CDR1 and CDR2 are SGDLS and YYNGEE. The CDR3 is 16 residues long. Here the CDR3 reads CASSPGGRAGANVLTF. CDR3 nucleotides: TGTGCCAGCAGCCCGGGGGGTAGGGCTGGGGCCAACGTCCTGACTTTC.

The chain couples TRBV3-1 to TRBJ2-3; D not resolved. Trimming took 5 bases from V and 6 from J, leaving 12 bases between them. Germline V gives CDR1 LGHDT, CDR2 YNNKEL (reference sequence). This CDR3 is built from 13 residues. CDR3 in DNA: TGTGCCAGCAGCTCTCAGGTGGCCGATACGCAGTATTTT. It encodes CASSSQVADTQYF.

This clonotype occurred many times. The chain has TRBV2 and TRBJ2-2; 13 bases fit TRBD2. Germline trimming cut 7 bases from V and 4 bases from J; bases unmatched to any gene: 3. The CDR3 consists of 15 residues. Germline values: CDR1 SNHLY, CDR2 FYNNEI. CDR3 sequence: CASKTSGGITGELFF. The CDR3, as DNA: TGTGCCAGCAAGACTAGCGGGGGGATCACCGGGGAGCTGTTTTTT.

The sample holds a few counts of this clonotype. The J gene is TRBJ2-1, the V gene TRBV29-1; 11 nucleotides agree with TRBD2. V was clipped by 4 bases and J by 6 bases; unmatched bases: 8. Germline CDR1 is SQVTM and CDR2 is ANQGSEA. The CDR3 is 15 amino acids. The CDR3 sequence is CSVAPTSGSSNEQFF. The CDR3 DNA is TGCAGCGTTGCCCCTACTAGCGGGAGTTCCAATGAGCAGTTCTTC.

A word on this clonotype: A read error may produce the germline difference seen at one junction end. The V gene is TRBV20-1, the J gene TRBJ2-7; the match to TRBD1 covers 12 bases. CDR3 length equals 17 residues. The germline V gene has CDR1 DFQATT and CDR2 SNEGSKA (reference sequence). The CDR3, as DNA: TGCAGTGCCACAGACACGAGAGGGGACAGGGGGCGGTACGACCAGTACTTC. Protein product: CSATDTRGDRGRYDQYF.

In this sample, this clonotype turned up many times. This chain uses TRBV7-8 with TRBJ2-2, with D possibly matching TRBD1 (6 bases). The CDR3 extends over 16 amino acids. Germline V CDR1 and CDR2: SGHVS, FQNEAQ. Trimming pared 6 bases from V and 4 bases from J, leaving 18 bases between. The CDR3 region is CASRRRRTETTGELFF. CDR3 DNA sequence: TGTGCCAGCAGAAGACGAAGGACAGAAACCACCGGGGAGCTGTTTTTT. The full variable domain, in which reference TRBV7-8 and TRBJ2-2 provide the parts outside the CDR3, is GAGVSQSPRYKVAKRGQDVALRCDPISGHVSLFWYQQALGQGPEFLTYFQNEAQLDKSGLPSDRFFAERPEGSVSTLKIQRTQQEDSAVYLCASRRRRTETTGELFFGEGSRLTVL.

This clonotype has only a few counts. This sequence joins TRBV12-3 or TRBV12-4 and TRBJ2-1, with TRBD2 as a possible D gene (5 bases). V was cut by 8 bases and J by 0 bases, with 11 bases left in between. The CDR3 runs 14 residues. The CDR3 DNA follows: TGTGCCAGCGGAGGCTTTAGCTCCTACAATGAGCAGTTCTTC. Its translation: CASGGFSSYNEQFF.

The CDR3 DNA follows: TGTGCCAGCAGTGAATTTGGGCAGAACACTGAAGCTTTCTTT. Its protein is CASSEFGQNTEAFF. The V gene is TRBV25-1, the J gene TRBJ1-1; D gene unclear. V was clipped by 1 base and J by 1 base, with 7 bases between them. The V gene's germline CDR1 is MGHDK and CDR2 SYGVNS. The CDR3 runs to 14 residues.

This clonotype has more than one count but fewer than ten. The V call is TRBV20-1, the J call TRBJ2-7, with D tentatively TRBD2 (5 bases). V was cut by 0 bases and J by 0 bases, with 6 bases left in between. In germline, CDR1 is DFQATT, CDR2 SNEGSKA (reference sequence). The CDR3 totals 13 residues. CDR3 amino acids: CSARDGSSYEQYF. CDR3 bases: TGCAGTGCTAGAGATGGGAGCTCCTACGAGCAGTACTTC.

The rearrangement joins TRBV4-2 to TRBJ2-5; TRBD2 agrees at 9 bases. This CDR3 region has 18 residues. J was trimmed by 5 bases and V by 0 bases; bases with no gene match: 13. Germline V CDR1 and CDR2: LGHNA, YNFKEQ. CDR3 amino acids: CASSQEDRWREGIETQYF. In DNA form, the CDR3 reads TGTGCCAGCAGCCAAGAAGATAGGTGGCGGGAGGGCATTGAGACCCAGTACTTC.

The J gene is TRBJ2-3, the V gene TRBV7-2; a weak D match, TRBD1 (5 bases). Looked up from germline, CDR1 is SGHTA and CDR2 is FQGNSA. CDR3 length: 14 amino acids. Trimming shortened V by 4 bases and J by 1 base, and 9 bases separated the two germline ends. DNA of the CDR3: TGTGCCAGCAGCTACAAGACAGGCACAGATACGCAGTATTTT. This sequence encodes CASSYKTGTDTQYF.

This clonotype was observed a handful of times. The genes are TRBV6-2 or TRBV6-3 and TRBJ2-7; TRBD2 matches at 13 bases. The germline V gene has CDR1 MNHEY and CDR2 SVGEGT. CDR3 size: 16 residues. With V trimmed by 8 bases and J by 4 bases, 11 bases remained unmatched. The CDR3 DNA is TGTGCCAGCGGGACCGGGACTAGCGGGATAGTTTACGAGCAGTACTTC. Encoded protein: CASGTGTSGIVYEQYF.

This clonotype was counted ten times or more. This rearrangement joins TRBV28 to TRBJ2-5; weak D call: TRBD1 (6 bases). Trimming removed 8 bases at V and 5 bases at J, with 21 bases between. Looked up from germline, CDR1 is MDHEN and CDR2 is SYDVKM. The CDR3 consists of 15 residues. The CDR3 region has the DNA TGTGCCAGCGGTCAACTACAGGGTATAGGGGAGACCCAGTACTTC. It translates to CASGQLQGIGETQYF. Looking up the rest from reference TRBV28 and TRBJ2-5 gives the full variable domain: DVKVTQSSRYLVKRTGEKVFLECVQDMDHENMFWYRQDPGLGLRLIYFSYDVKMKEKGDIPEGYSVSREKKERFSLILESASTNQTSMYLCASGQLQGIGETQYFGPGTRLLVL.

This rearrangement joins TRBV10-2 to TRBJ1-1; D not certain. This CDR3 contains 12 residues. Germline V gene lookup returns CDR1 WSHSY and CDR2 SAAADI. V lost 6 bases and J 2 bases, leaving 7 bases between the germline ends. The CDR3 region has the DNA TGCGCCAGCAGCCAGGTAAACACTGAAGCTTTCTTT. It codes for CASSQVNTEAFF.